These 27 T cell receptor beta chains were all obtained from the same sample, sequenced in a study of shared clonotypes between healthy human individuals. Sequencing used immunoSEQ multiplex PCR; TCRdb keeps in-frame clones, though not all of them. This table has some 1.5 million clones, 95% to 99% appearing once. Input material: naive CD4+ T cells sorted from blood. Sample subset: CD45RA+ positively selected. The receptors here all came from a young man in good health.

Details on this clone: Within the sample, other DNA sequences also encode this same CDR3. The rearrangement joins TRBV5-6 to TRBJ2-1; D ambiguous. The CDR3 is 11 amino acids. Looked up from germline, CDR1 is SGHDT and CDR2 is YYEEEE. Trimming stripped 0 bases from V and 6 bases from J, with 1 base between. CDR3 protein: CASSLGNEQFF. The CDR3 nucleotides are TGTGCCAGCAGCTTGGGCAATGAGCAGTTCTTC.

DNA for the CDR3: TGCGCCAGCAGCCTGAATCTGGCTACTTTCTACGAGCAGTACTTC. Its translation is CASSLNLATFYEQYF. The chain is built from TRBV4-1 and TRBJ2-7; D is uncertain. Trimming shortened V by 4 bases and J by 3 bases, and 16 bases separated the two germline ends. The CDR3 extends over 15 amino acids. The germline V gene has CDR1 MGHRA and CDR2 YSYEKL.

The chain employs TRBV11-2 and TRBJ2-1; TRBD2 aligns across 7 bases. J gave up 7 bases and V 3 bases, and 6 bases lay outside the gene matches. Germline assignment: CDR1 SGHAT and CDR2 FQNNGV. This CDR3 region has 14 residues. In DNA, the CDR3 is TGTGCCAGCAGCTTCAGCGGGACCCTAAATGAGCAGTTCTTC. This translates into CASSFSGTLNEQFF.

The V and J genes are TRBV7-2 and TRBJ2-5; a possible D gene is TRBD1 (6 bases). The CDR3 has 15 amino acids. V lost 8 bases to trimming and J lost 2 bases, with 18 bases between them. Germline V lookup: CDR1 SGHTA, CDR2 FQGNSA. The CDR3 loop reads CASRSRGIGQETQYF. The CDR3 DNA follows: TGTGCCAGCCGGAGTAGGGGGATTGGACAAGAGACCCAGTACTTC. The full variable domain, its missing parts supplied by reference TRBV7-2 and TRBJ2-5, is GAGVSQSPSNKVTEKGKDVELRCDPISGHTALYWYRQSLGQGLEFLIYFQGNSAPDKSGLPSDRFSAERTGGSVSTLTIQRTQQEDSAVYLCASRSRGIGQETQYFGPGTRLLVL.

The chain has TRBV29-1 and TRBJ2-3; D may correspond to TRBD1 or TRBD2 (6 bases each). V dropped 2 bases and J dropped 4 bases, with 22 bases sitting between them. Germline CDR1 SQVTM, CDR2 ANQGSEA. This CDR3 has 17 amino acids. The CDR3 is CSVESRLGGVWADTQYF. The CDR3 nucleotides read TGCAGCGTTGAATCACGACTAGGGGGAGTTTGGGCAGATACGCAGTATTTT.

This chain links TRBV5-4 with TRBJ1-5; D not resolved. CDR1 is SGHNT and CDR2 is YYREEE in the germline V gene (reference sequence). Trimming took 3 bases from V and 5 from J, leaving 12 bases between them. The CDR3 consists of 14 residues. DNA for the CDR3: TGTGCCAGCAGCTACCGGGAAATTTATCAGCCCCAGCATTTT. It specifies CASSYREIYQPQHF.

The chain links TRBV4-3 to TRBJ2-1; D remains unclear. The germline gives CDR1 LGHNA, CDR2 YSLEER. Trimming stripped 0 bases from V and 5 bases from J, with 14 bases between. The CDR3 covers 16 residues. The CDR3 bases are TGCGCCAGCAGCCAAGATCGGCTGGACGAGAACAATGAGCAGTTCTTC. This encodes CASSQDRLDENNEQFF.

The V call is TRBV6-5, the J call TRBJ1-3; TRBD1 matches 7 bases. In germline, CDR1 is MNHEY, CDR2 SVGAGI. This CDR3 has 15 amino acids. V gave up 4 bases and J gave up 4 bases; unmatched junction bases: 7. The CDR3 protein is CASSSYRGRGNTIYF. The CDR3 DNA reads TGTGCCAGCAGTTCCTACAGGGGAAGAGGAAACACCATATATTTT.

This clone has only one observation. J is TRBJ2-2 and V is TRBV7-9; D gene uncertain. CDR3 length: 17 residues. CDR1 is SEHNR and CDR2 is FQNEAQ in the germline V gene (reference sequence). V was clipped by 5 bases and J by 0 bases, with 16 bases between them. The CDR3 region is CASSPSLLVSNTGELFF. CDR3 sequence (DNA): TGTGCCAGCAGCCCCTCATTATTAGTATCGAACACCGGGGAGCTGTTTTTT.

The J gene is TRBJ1-2, the V gene TRBV5-1, with a possible D match to TRBD1 (6 bases). The V end lost 4 bases, the J end lost 12 bases, and 22 bases lay between the germline ends. The CDR3 totals 14 residues. Germline V lookup: CDR1 SGHRS, CDR2 YFSETQ. The DNA of the CDR3 is TGCGCCAGCAGCAAGGGGGACAAGGTCTCTCCGAACACCTTC. Its protein product is CASSKGDKVSPNTF. The whole variable domain, filled in from reference TRBV5-1 and TRBJ1-2, reads KAGVTQTPRYLIKTRGQQVTLSCSPISGHRSVSWYQQTPGQGLQFLFEYFSETQRNKGNFPGRFSGRQFSNSRSEMNVSTLELGDSALYLCASSKGDKVSPNTFGSGTRLTVV.

The chain recombines TRBV7-2 with TRBJ2-1; the D gene is possibly TRBD1 (5 bases). Germline lookup yields CDR1 SGHTA and CDR2 FQGNSA. Trimming removed 1 base from V and 8 bases from J, with 18 bases in between. The CDR3 runs to 16 residues. CDR3 sequence: CASSLVRQGSPHEQFF. CDR3 nucleotide sequence: TGTGCCAGCAGCTTAGTTAGGCAGGGATCCCCCCATGAGCAGTTCTTC.

This chain joins TRBV5-5 and TRBJ2-7; weak D call: TRBD2 (6 bases). The V and J ends lost 4 bases and 2 bases respectively, with 19 bases between them. CDR3 length: 16 amino acids. CDR1 and CDR2 from the germline V gene are SGHKS and YYEKEE (reference sequence). Here the CDR3 reads CASSEGPGLITYEQYF. CDR3 bases: TGTGCCAGCAGCGAGGGGCCGGGACTGATAACCTACGAGCAGTACTTC. Complete variable domain (other parts from reference TRBV5-5 and TRBJ2-7): DAGVTQSPTHLIKTRGQQVTLRCSPISGHKSVSWYQQVLGQGPQFIFQYYEKEERGRGNFPDRFSARQFPNYSSELNVNALLLGDSALYLCASSEGPGLITYEQYFGPGTRLTVT.

The chain is built from TRBV7-9 and TRBJ1-4, with D possibly TRBD1 on 5 matching bases. Germline V lookup: CDR1 SEHNR, CDR2 FQNEAQ (reference sequence). V was shortened by 1 base and J by 6 bases, with 18 bases between the two germline ends. There are 17 residues in the CDR3. As DNA, the CDR3 is TGTGCCAGCAGCTTAGTGGGAACACAGGTCTGGGATGAAAAACTGTTTTTT. This sequence encodes CASSLVGTQVWDEKLFF. Drawing the rest from reference TRBV7-9 and TRBJ1-4, the complete variable domain is DTGVSQNPRHKITKRGQNVTFRCDPISEHNRLYWYRQTLGQGPEFLTYFQNEAQLEKSRLLSDRFSAERPKGSFSTLEIQRTEQGDSAMYLCASSLVGTQVWDEKLFFGSGTQLSVL.

The V gene is TRBV5-1, the J gene TRBJ2-5; 9 nucleotides agree with TRBD2. The V gene end was trimmed by 4 bases and the J gene end by 4 bases; junction bases not matched to a gene: 8. From germline, CDR1 is SGHRS and CDR2 YFSETQ. The CDR3 has 15 amino acids. The CDR3 DNA reads as TGCGCCAGCAGCCGGAATAGCGGGAGTTCAGAGACCCAGTACTTC. This codes for CASSRNSGSSETQYF.

This chain links TRBV9 with TRBJ2-3; a possible D gene is TRBD2 (6 bases). Germline V CDR1 and CDR2: SGDLS, YYNGEE. There are 17 residues in the CDR3. Trimming pared 0 bases from V and 2 bases from J, leaving 16 bases between. The CDR3 is CASSVDPAGRPTDTQYF. In nucleotides, the CDR3 is TGTGCCAGCAGCGTAGATCCCGCGGGACGGCCCACAGATACGCAGTATTTT.

This chain uses TRBV18 with TRBJ2-1; 7 bases fit TRBD1. Germline values: CDR1 KGHSH, CDR2 LQKENI. The CDR3 sequence is 15 residues long. V was pared by 3 bases and J by 7 bases, with 9 bases of the junction left unmatched. The CDR3 DNA reads TGTGCCAGCTCACCGGCCCGACAGGGCGGGAATGAGCAGTTCTTC. This gives the protein CASSPARQGGNEQFF. Full variable domain (outside the CDR3, taken from reference TRBV18 and TRBJ2-1): NAGVMQNPRHLVRRRGQEARLRCSPMKGHSHVYWYRQLPEEGLKFMVYLQKENIIDESGMPKERFSAEFPKEGPSILRIQQVVRGDSAAYFCASSPARQGGNEQFFGPGTRLTVL.

This clone was detected once. The chain has TRBV11-2 and TRBJ1-1; D uncertain. Germline V CDR1 and CDR2: SGHAT, FQNNGV. Trimming left V 4 bases short and J 0 bases short, with 18 bases between. The length of the CDR3 is 17 residues. CDR3 bases: TGTGCCAGCAGCTCCCCCCTTCGCAGTGGTCTGAACACTGAAGCTTTCTTT. As protein: CASSSPLRSGLNTEAFF.

The chain is built from TRBV6-5 and TRBJ2-7, with D perhaps TRBD1 (5 bases). The germline V gene encodes CDR1 MNHEY and CDR2 SVGAGI. This CDR3 has 13 amino acids. V gave up 6 bases and J gave up 3 bases, with 12 bases separating them. In nucleotides, the CDR3 is TGTGCCAGCAGCCCCAGGGCCTTCTACGAGCAGTACTTC. This sequence encodes CASSPRAFYEQYF.

DNA for the CDR3: TGTGCCAGCATCCAGGACACCGGGGAGCTGTTTTTT. Residues: CASIQDTGELFF. The chain recombines TRBV6-6 with TRBJ2-2; D call uncertain. V was cut by 7 bases and J by 3 bases, with 6 bases left in between. Germline CDR1 MNHNY, CDR2 SVGAGI (reference sequence). The CDR3 length is 12 residues.

The chain carries TRBV5-1 and TRBJ2-2, with TRBD1 matching over 8 bases. J was trimmed by 0 bases and V by 6 bases; bases with no gene match: 4. The CDR3 has 15 residues. The germline V gene encodes CDR1 SGHRS and CDR2 YFSETQ. The CDR3 sequence is CASTETGANTGELFF. The CDR3 DNA sequence: TGCGCCAGCACCGAGACAGGGGCGAACACCGGGGAGCTGTTTTTT.

This clone was detected only once. The chain links TRBV7-3 to TRBJ2-3; 8 nucleotides agree with TRBD1. The length of the CDR3 is 17 residues. The germline V gene has CDR1 SGHTA and CDR2 FQGTGA. With 4 bases clipped from V and 0 bases from J, the junction kept 9 bases outside the gene matches. The CDR3 is CASSYLPGGPSTDTQYF. CDR3 nucleotide sequence: TGTGCCAGCAGCTACCTACCAGGGGGCCCTAGCACAGATACGCAGTATTTT.

The rearrangement joins TRBV10-3 to TRBJ1-2; weak D call: TRBD1 (6 bases). The ends were cut back, 3 bases at V and 3 bases at J, with 11 bases in the middle. The CDR3 contains 14 residues. From germline, CDR1 is ENHRY and CDR2 SYGVKD. The DNA of the CDR3 is TGTGCCATCAGTGATACCAGGACAGACTATGGCTACACCTTC. Its translation is CAISDTRTDYGYTF.

The genes are TRBV18 and TRBJ1-4; 8 nucleotides match TRBD1. The CDR3 runs 15 residues. V gave up 3 bases and J gave up 3 bases; unmatched junction bases: 3. Germline V gives CDR1 KGHSH, CDR2 LQKENI. The CDR3, as DNA: TGTGCCAGCTCACCGACAGGGGCAGCTAATGAAAAACTGTTTTTT. Translating it yields CASSPTGAANEKLFF.

DNA of the CDR3: TGTGCCAGCAGCCGGCAGGGAAACGAGCAGTACTTC. Its protein product is CASSRQGNEQYF. This chain connects TRBV2 to TRBJ2-7, with D maybe TRBD1 (5 bases). V lost 6 bases and J lost 5, with 11 bases in between. The CDR3 sequence is 12 residues long. Germline V gives CDR1 SNHLY, CDR2 FYNNEI.

The CDR3 DNA follows: TGTGCCAGCAGTGTAATCAATACCAGGGACACTGAAGCTTTCTTT. Its protein product is CASSVINTRDTEAFF. V usage is TRBV2 and J usage is TRBJ1-1; maybe TRBD1 (5 bases). The V end was cut by 4 bases, the J end by 3 bases, with 15 bases between. This CDR3 spans 15 amino acids. Germline CDR1 SNHLY, CDR2 FYNNEI.

The chain joins TRBV29-1 to TRBJ2-5; D uncertain. The CDR3 is 15 residues long. CDR1 is SQVTM, CDR2 ANQGSEA, per germline. V lost 5 bases and J 2 bases, leaving 18 bases between the germline ends. The CDR3 sequence: CSVIGPGTAQETQYF. CDR3 DNA: TGCAGCGTTATTGGGCCTGGCACGGCACAAGAGACCCAGTACTTC. Combining the CDR3 with reference TRBV29-1 and TRBJ2-5 gives the whole variable domain SAVISQKPSRDICQRGTSLTIQCQVDSQVTMMFWYRQQPGQSLTLIATANQGSEATYESGFVIDKFPISRPNLTFSTLTVSNMSPEDSSIYLCSVIGPGTAQETQYFGPGTRLLVL.

The V call is TRBV2, the J call TRBJ1-2; TRBD1 matches 10 bases. The CDR3 spans 15 residues. The V gene's germline CDR1 is SNHLY and CDR2 FYNNEI. Trimming removed 6 bases from V and 2 bases from J; junction bases left unmatched: 6. This CDR3 reads CASSPRTGGNYGYTF. Written as DNA, the CDR3 is TGTGCCAGCAGCCCCCGGACAGGGGGAAACTATGGCTACACCTTC.